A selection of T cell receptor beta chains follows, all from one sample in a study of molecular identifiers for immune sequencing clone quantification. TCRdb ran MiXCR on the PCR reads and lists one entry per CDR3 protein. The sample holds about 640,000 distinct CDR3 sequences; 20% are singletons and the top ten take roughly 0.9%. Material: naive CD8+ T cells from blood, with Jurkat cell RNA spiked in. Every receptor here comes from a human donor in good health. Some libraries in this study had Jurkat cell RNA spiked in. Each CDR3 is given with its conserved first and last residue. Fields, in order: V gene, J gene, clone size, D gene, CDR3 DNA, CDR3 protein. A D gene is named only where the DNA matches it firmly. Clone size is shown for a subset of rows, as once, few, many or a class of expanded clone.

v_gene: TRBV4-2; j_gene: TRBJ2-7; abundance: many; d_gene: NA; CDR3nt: TGTGCCAGCAGCCAAGATAGCCAGCCCTACGAGCAGTACTTC; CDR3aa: CASSQDSQPYEQYF
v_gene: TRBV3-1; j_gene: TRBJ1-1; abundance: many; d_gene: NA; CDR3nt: TGTGCCAGCAGCCAAGAGAGTCTGGGTTTAGCTTTCTTT; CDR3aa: CASSQESLGLAFF
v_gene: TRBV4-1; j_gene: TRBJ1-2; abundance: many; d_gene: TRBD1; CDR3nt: TGCGCCAGCAGCCAGGACAGGGTTCACACCTTC; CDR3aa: CASSQDRVHTF
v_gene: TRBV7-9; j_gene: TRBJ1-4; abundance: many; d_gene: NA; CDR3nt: TGTGCCAGCAGCTTAGTAGGCCAAACTAATGAAAAACTGTTTTTT; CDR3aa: CASSLVGQTNEKLFF
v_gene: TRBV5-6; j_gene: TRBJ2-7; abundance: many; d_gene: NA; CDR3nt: TGTGCCAGCAGCTTGTTAGCCCAGAGCGAGCAGTACTTC; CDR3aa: CASSLLAQSEQYF
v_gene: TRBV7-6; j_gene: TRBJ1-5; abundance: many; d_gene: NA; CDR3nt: TGTGCCAGCAGCCCAGGGCGGGGGGGAAATCAGCCCCAGCATTTT; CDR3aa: CASSPGRGGNQPQHF
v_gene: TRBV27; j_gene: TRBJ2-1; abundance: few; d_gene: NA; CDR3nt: TGTGCCAGCAGCATCGCTAACTCCTACAATGAGCAGTTCTTC; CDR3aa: CASSIANSYNEQFF
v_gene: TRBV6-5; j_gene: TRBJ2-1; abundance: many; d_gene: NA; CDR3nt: TGTGCCAGCAGACCCGGAGGAGGGTTGGGCGATGAGCAGTTCTTC; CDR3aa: CASRPGGGLGDEQFF
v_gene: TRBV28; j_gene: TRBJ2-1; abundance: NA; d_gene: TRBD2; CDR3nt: TGTGCCAGCAGAGAAGGGACTAGCGACTACAATGAGCAGTTCTTC; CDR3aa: CASREGTSDYNEQFF
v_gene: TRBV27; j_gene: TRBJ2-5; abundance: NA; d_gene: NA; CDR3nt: TGTGCCAGCAGTTTTTTTTGGGGTTCAGAGACCCAGTACTTC; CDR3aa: CASSFFWGSETQYF
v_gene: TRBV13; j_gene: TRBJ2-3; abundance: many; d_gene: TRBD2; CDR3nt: TGTGCCAGCAGCTTAATTTCGCTAGCGGAAACAGATACGCAGTATTTT; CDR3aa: CASSLISLAETDTQYF
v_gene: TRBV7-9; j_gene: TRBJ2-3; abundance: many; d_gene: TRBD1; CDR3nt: TGTGCCAGCAGCCCCGAGGCAGGGGGAGTCACAGATACGCAGTATTTT; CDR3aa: CASSPEAGGVTDTQYF
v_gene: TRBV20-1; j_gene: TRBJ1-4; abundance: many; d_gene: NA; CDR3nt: TGCAGTGCTAGAGATCTTTGGGGGGCAACTAATGAAAAACTGTTTTTT; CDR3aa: CSARDLWGATNEKLFF
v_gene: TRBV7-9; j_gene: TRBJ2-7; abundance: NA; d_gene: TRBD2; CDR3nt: TGTGCCAGCAGCCCAAGGACTAGCGGGGTTTCCTACGAGCAGTACTTC; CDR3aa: CASSPRTSGVSYEQYF
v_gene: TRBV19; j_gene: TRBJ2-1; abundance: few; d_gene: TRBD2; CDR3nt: TGTGCCAGTAGTATAGATCGACTAGCGAATACCTACAATGAGCAGTTCTTC; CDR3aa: CASSIDRLANTYNEQFF
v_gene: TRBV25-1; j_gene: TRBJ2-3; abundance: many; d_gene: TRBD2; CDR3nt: TGTGCCAGCAGCGCGACTAGCGGAGCAGCAGGGACGCAGTATTTT; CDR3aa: CASSATSGAAGTQYF
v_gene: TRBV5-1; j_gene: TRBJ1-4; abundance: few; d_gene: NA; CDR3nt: TGCGCCAGCAGCTTGGAGGCTCCTAATGAAAAACTGTTTTTT; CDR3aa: CASSLEAPNEKLFF
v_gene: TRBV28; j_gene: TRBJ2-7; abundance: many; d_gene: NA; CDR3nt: TGTGCCAGCAGGCTACAGAACTCCTACGAGCAGTACTTC; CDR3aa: CASRLQNSYEQYF
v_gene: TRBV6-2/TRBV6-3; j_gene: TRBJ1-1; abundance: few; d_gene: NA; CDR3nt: TGTGCCAGCGGCCAGGGGTCCACTGAAGCTTTCTTT; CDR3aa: CASGQGSTEAFF
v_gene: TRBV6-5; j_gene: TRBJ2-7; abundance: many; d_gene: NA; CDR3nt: TGTGCCAGCAGTTACGGGGCAGGGGCGTCCTACGAGCAGTACTTC; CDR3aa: CASSYGAGASYEQYF
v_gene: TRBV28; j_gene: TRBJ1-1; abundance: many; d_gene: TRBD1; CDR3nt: TGTGCCAGCAGCAGACAGGGGGCTTACACTGAAGCTTTCTTT; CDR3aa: CASSRQGAYTEAFF
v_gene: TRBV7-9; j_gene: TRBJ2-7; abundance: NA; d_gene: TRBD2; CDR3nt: TGTGCCAGCAGTCCCCCGGAGCGGGGGGTATACGAGCAGTACTTC; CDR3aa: CASSPPERGVYEQYF
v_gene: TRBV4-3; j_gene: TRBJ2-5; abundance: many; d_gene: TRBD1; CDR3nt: TGCGCCAGCAGCCAAGAAACAGGGGCAGGAGAGACCCAGTACTTC; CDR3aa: CASSQETGAGETQYF
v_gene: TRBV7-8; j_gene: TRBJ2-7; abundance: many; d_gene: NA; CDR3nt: TGTGCCAGCAGCCCCCCGGGACTTCTTGAGCAGTACTTC; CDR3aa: CASSPPGLLEQYF
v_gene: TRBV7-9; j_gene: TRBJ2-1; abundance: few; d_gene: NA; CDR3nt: TGTGCCAGCAGCTTAGTAGTTAGGGTCACCTACAATGAGCAGTTCTTC; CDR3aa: CASSLVVRVTYNEQFF
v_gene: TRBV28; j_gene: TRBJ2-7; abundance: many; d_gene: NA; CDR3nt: TGTGCCAGCAGTTTAAACCAGGTTTCCTACGAGCAGTACTTC; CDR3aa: CASSLNQVSYEQYF
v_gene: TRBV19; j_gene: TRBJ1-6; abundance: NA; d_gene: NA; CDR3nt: TGTGCCAGTACCCAACGTTGGGGGGATAATTCACCCCTCCACTTT; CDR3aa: CASTQRWGDNSPLHF
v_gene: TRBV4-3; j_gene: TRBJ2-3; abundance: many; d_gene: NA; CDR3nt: TGCGCCAGCAGTTACAATAGCGGAGGGACAGATACGCAGTATTTT; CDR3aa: CASSYNSGGTDTQYF
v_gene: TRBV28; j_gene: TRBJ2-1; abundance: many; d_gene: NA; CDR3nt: TGTGCCAGCAGTTTAGTGGAGGAGCAGTTCTTC; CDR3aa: CASSLVEEQFF
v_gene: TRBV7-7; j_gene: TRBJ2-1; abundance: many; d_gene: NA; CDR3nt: TGTGCTAGCAGCTTAGAATCGACCGGAGTGGGCAATGAGCAGTTCTTC; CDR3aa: CASSLESTGVGNEQFF
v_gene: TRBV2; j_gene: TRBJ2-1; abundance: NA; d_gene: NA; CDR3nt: TGTGCCAGCAGTGAGTCGAGACAGGAGCAGTTCTTC; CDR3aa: CASSESRQEQFF
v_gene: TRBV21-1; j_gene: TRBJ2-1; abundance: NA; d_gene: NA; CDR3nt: TGTGCCAGCGGCAAAGCGCCCCTCGCCCCTCTAGCCGGCAATGAGCAGTTCTTC; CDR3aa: CASGKAPLAPLAGNEQFF
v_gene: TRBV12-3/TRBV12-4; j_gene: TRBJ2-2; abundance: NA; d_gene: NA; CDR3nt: TGTGCCAGCAGTTTAGCGCTTAAAGTCACCGGGGAGCTGTTTTTT; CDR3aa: CASSLALKVTGELFF
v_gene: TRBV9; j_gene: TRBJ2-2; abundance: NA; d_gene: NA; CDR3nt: TGTGTCAGCAGCATACGGGCCGGGGAGCTGTTTTTT; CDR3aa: CVSSIRAGELFF
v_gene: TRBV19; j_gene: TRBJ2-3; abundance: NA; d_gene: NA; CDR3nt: TGTGCCAGTAACGACGGGGGCCCGAGCACAGATACGCAGTATTTT; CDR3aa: CASNDGGPSTDTQYF
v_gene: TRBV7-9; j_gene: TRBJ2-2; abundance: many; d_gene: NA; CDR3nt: TGTGCCAGCAGCCCGTTGAACACCGGGGAGCTGTTTTTT; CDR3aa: CASSPLNTGELFF
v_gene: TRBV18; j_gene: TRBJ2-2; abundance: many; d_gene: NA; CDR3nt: TGTGCCAGCTCACCTTCCTCCCAGGGCCGGTGGACCGGGGAGCTGTTTTTT; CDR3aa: CASSPSSQGRWTGELFF
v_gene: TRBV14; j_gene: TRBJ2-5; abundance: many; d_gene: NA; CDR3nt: TGTGCCAGCAGCCCAATGGACAGAGAAGAGACCCAGTACTTC; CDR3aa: CASSPMDREETQYF
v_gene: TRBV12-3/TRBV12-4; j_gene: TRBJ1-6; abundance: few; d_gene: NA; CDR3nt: TGTGCCAGCAGTTTAGCCACCCAGAATTCACCCCTCCACTTT; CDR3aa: CASSLATQNSPLHF
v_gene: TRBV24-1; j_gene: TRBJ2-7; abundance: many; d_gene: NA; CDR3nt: TGTGCCACCAGTGACCTCTACGAGCAGTACTTC; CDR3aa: CATSDLYEQYF
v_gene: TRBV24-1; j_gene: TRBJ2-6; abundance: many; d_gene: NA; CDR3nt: TGTGCCACCAGACCCTCATGGGGGGCCAACGTCCTGACTTTC; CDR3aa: CATRPSWGANVLTF
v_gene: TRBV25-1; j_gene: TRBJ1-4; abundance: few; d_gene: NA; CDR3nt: TGTGCCAGCAGTGAATTAGAGGGGCTGGCAGAAAAACTGTTTTTT; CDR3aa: CASSELEGLAEKLFF
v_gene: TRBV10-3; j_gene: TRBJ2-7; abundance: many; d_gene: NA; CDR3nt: TGTGCCATCAGTGAGTCGGGCCAGTCAGGCAACGAGCAGTACTTC; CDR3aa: CAISESGQSGNEQYF
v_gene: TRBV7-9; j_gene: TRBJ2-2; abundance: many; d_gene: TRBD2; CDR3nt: TGTGCCAGCCTCGATAGCGGGATCCCCAACACCGGGGAGCTGTTTTTT; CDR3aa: CASLDSGIPNTGELFF
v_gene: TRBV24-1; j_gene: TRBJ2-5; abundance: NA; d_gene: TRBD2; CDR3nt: TGTGCCACCAGTGATCGCGATGCTAGCGGAGAGACCCAGTACTTC; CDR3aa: CATSDRDASGETQYF